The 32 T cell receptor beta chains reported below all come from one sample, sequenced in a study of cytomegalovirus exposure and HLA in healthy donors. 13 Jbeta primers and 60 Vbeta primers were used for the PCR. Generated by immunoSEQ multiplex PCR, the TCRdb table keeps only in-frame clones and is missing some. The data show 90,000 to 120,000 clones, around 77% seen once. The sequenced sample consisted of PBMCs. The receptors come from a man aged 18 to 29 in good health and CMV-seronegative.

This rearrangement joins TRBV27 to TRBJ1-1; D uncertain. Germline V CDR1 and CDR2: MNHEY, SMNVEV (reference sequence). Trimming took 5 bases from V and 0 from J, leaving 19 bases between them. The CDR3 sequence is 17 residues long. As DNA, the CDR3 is TGTGCCAGCAGTATAAGGACGGGAGGCCTCATGAACACTGAAGCTTTCTTT. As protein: CASSIRTGGLMNTEAFF.

The CDR3 DNA sequence: TGTGCCAGCAGCTTAGGACTCACAGGGGGCGAAAAGAGTGAGCAGTTCTTC. Translated: CASSLGLTGGEKSEQFF. The chain employs TRBV7-9 and TRBJ2-1, with 9 bases lining up with TRBD1. J was trimmed by 9 bases and V by 1 base; bases with no gene match: 13. Germline CDR1 SEHNR, CDR2 FQNEAQ (reference sequence). CDR3 length: 17 residues.

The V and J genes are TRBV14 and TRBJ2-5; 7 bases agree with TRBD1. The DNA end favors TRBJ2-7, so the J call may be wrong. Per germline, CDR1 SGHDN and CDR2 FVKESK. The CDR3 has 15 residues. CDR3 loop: CASSQKRGRSYEQYF. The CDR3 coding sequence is TGTGCCAGCAGCCAAAAAAGGGGGCGATCCTACGAGCAGTACTTC.

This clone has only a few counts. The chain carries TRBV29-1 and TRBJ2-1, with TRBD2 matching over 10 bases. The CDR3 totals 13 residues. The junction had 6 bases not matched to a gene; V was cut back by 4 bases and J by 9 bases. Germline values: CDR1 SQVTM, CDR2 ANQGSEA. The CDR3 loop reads CSVGAGGPREQFF. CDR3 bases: TGCAGCGTTGGAGCGGGGGGGCCTCGTGAGCAGTTCTTC.

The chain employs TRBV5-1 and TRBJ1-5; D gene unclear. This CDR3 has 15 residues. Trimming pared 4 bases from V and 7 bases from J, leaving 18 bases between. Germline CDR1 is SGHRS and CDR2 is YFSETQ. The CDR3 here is CASSPGFGGFQPQHF. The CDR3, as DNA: TGCGCCAGCAGCCCGGGTTTCGGTGGGTTCCAGCCCCAGCATTTT.

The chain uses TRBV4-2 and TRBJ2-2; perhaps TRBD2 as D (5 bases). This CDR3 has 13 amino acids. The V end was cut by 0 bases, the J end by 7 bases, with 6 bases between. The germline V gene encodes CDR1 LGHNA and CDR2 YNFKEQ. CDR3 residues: CASSQEGSGELFF. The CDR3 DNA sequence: TGTGCCAGCAGCCAAGAGGGGAGCGGGGAGCTGTTTTTT.

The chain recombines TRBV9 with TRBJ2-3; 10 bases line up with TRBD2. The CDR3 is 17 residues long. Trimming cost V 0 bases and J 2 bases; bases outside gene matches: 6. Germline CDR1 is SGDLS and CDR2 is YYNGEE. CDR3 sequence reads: CASSVDPLAGTTDTQYF. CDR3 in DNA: TGTGCCAGCAGCGTAGACCCACTAGCGGGGACCACAGATACGCAGTATTTT.

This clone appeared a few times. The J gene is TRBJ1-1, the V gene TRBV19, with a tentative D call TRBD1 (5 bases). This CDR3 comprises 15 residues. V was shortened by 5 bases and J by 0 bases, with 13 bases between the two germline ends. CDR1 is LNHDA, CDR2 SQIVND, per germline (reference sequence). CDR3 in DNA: TGTGCCAGTAGTTCCCACGGGGGGATGAACACTGAAGCTTTCTTT. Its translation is CASSSHGGMNTEAFF.

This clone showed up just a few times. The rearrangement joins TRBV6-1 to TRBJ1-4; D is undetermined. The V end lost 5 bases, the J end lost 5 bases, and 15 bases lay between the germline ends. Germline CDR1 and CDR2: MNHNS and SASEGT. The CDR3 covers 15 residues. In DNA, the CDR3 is TGTGCCAGCAGTACCACCACAGAATGGAATGAAAAACTGTTTTTT. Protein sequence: CASSTTTEWNEKLFF.

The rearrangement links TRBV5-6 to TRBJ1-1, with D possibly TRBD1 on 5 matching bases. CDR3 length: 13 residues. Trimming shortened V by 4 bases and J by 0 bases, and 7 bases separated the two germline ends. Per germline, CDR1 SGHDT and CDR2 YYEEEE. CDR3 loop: CASSRDLNTEAFF. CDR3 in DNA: TGTGCCAGCAGCCGGGACTTGAACACTGAAGCTTTCTTT.

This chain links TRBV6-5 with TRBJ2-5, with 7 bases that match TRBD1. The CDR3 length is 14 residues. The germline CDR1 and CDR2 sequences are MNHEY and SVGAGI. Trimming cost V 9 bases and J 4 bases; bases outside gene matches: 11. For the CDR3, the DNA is TGTGCCAGTACCGACAGGGTTGGCGGAGAGACCCAGTACTTC. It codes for CASTDRVGGETQYF.

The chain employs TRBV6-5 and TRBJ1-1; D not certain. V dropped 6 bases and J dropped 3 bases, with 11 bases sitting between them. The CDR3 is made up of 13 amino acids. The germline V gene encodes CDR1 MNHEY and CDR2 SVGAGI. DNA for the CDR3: TGTGCCAGCAGCCGCGAAGAGTACACTGAAGCTTTCTTT. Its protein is CASSREEYTEAFF.

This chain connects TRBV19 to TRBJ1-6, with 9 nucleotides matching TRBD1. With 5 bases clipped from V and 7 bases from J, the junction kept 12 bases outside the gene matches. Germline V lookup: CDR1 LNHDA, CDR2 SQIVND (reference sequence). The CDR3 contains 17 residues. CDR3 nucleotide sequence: TGTGCCAGTAGTCTCCCAAGGACAGGGGATAGGAATTCACCCCTCCACTTT. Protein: CASSLPRTGDRNSPLHF.

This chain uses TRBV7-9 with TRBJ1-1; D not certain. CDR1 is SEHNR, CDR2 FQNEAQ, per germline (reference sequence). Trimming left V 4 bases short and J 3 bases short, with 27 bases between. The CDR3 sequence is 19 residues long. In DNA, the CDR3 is TGTGCCAGCAGCTCAACCCAAATAAGCATGATAAGAACGGACACTGAAGCTTTCTTT. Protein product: CASSSTQISMIRTDTEAFF.

CDR3 loop: CASSEYQRGAGQETQYF. In DNA form, the CDR3 reads TGCGCCAGCAGCGAGTATCAGCGGGGGGCGGGCCAAGAGACCCAGTACTTC. The rearrangement links TRBV5-1 to TRBJ2-5; 9 positions match TRBD2. The CDR3 contains 17 residues. Germline lookup yields CDR1 SGHRS and CDR2 YFSETQ. With V trimmed by 4 bases and J by 1 base, 11 bases remained unmatched.

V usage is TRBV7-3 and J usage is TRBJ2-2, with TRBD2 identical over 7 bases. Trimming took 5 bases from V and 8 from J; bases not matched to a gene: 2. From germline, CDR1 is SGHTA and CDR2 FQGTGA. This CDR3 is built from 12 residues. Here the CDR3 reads CASSRSGGELFF. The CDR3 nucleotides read TGTGCCAGCAGCCGTAGCGGGGGGGAGCTGTTTTTT.

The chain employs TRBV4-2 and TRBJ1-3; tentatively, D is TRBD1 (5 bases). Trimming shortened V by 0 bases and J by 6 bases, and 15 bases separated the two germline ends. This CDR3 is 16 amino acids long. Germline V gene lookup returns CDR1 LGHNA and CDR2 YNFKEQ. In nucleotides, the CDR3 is TGTGCCAGCAGCCAAGAAACTGGGCAGGGCGAAAACACCATATATTTT. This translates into CASSQETGQGENTIYF.

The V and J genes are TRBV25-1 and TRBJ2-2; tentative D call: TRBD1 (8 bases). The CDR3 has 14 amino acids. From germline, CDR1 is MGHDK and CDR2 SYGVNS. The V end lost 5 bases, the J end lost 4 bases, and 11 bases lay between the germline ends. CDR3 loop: CASSYRGGTGELFF. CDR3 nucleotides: TGTGCCAGCAGTTACAGGGGGGGCACCGGGGAGCTGTTTTTT.

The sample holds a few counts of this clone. The CDR3 bases are TGTGCCAGCAGTCAGACAGGGGATAGCAATCAGCCCCAGCATTTT. Translated: CASSQTGDSNQPQHF. The V call is TRBV6-7, the J call TRBJ1-5; 8 nucleotides align to TRBD1. TRBV6-7 is reported as an ORF; its role is uncertain. The CDR3 loop spans 15 amino acids. Trimming cost V 5 bases and J 0 bases; bases outside gene matches: 3.

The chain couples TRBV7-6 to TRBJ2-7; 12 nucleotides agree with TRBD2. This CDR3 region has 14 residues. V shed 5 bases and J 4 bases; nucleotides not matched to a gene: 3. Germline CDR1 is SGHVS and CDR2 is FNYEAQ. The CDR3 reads CASSRLAGEYEQYF. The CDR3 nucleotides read TGTGCCAGCAGCCGACTAGCGGGGGAATACGAGCAGTACTTC.

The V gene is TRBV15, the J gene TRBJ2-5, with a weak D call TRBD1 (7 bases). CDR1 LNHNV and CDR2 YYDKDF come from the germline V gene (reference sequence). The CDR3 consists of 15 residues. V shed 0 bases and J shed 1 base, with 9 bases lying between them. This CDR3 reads CATSRDQGGQETQYF. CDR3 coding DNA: TGTGCCACCAGCAGAGATCAGGGGGGCCAAGAGACCCAGTACTTC.

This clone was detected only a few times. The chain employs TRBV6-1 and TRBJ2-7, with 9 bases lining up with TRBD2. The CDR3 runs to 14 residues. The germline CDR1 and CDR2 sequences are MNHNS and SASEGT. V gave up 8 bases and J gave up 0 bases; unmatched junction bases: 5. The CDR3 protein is CASVLAGDSYEQYF. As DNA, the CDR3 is TGTGCCAGCGTACTAGCGGGTGACTCCTACGAGCAGTACTTC.

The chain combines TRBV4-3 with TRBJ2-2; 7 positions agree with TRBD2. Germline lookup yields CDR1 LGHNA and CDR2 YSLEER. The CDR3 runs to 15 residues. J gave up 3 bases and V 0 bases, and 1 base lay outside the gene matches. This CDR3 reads CASSQEGRDTGELFF. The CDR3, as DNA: TGCGCCAGCAGCCAAGAGGGGAGGGACACCGGGGAGCTGTTTTTT.

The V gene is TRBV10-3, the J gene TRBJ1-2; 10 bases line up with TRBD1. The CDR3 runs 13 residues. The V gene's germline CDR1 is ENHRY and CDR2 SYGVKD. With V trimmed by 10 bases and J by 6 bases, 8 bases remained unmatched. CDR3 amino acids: CATTGTGVDGYTF. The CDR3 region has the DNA TGTGCCACAACCGGGACAGGGGTGGATGGCTACACCTTC.

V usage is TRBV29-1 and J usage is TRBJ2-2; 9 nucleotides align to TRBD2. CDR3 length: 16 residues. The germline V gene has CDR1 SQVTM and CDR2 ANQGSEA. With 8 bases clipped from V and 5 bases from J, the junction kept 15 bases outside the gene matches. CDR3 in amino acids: CSPPQGLADETGELFF. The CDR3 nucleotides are TGCAGCCCCCCCCAGGGACTAGCTGATGAAACCGGGGAGCTGTTTTTT.

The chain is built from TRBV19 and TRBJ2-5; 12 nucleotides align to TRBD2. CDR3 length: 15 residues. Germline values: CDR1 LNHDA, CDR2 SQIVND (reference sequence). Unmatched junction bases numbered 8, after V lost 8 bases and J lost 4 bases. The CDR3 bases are TGTGCCAGTCGACTAGCGGGGGTCCCCGGAGAGACCCAGTACTTC. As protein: CASRLAGVPGETQYF.

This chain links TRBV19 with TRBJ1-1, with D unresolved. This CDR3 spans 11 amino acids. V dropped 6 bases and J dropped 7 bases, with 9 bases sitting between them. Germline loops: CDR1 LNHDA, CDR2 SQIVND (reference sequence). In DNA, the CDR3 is TGTGCCAGTAGGGCCGGGTATGAAGCTTTCTTT. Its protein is CASRAGYEAFF.

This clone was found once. The DNA of the CDR3 is TGTGCCAGCAAGGGAGGGAACAGGAACACTGAAGCTTTCTTT. Translated, it gives CASKGGNRNTEAFF. The rearrangement joins TRBV2 to TRBJ1-1; D unclear. CDR3 size: 14 residues. Per germline, CDR1 SNHLY and CDR2 FYNNEI. V was pared by 7 bases and J by 1 base, with 13 bases between.

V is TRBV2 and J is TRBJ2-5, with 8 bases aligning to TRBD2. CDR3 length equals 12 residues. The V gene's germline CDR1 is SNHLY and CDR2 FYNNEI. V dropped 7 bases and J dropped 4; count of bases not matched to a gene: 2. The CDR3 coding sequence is TGTGCCAGCACCCGGGGGGGAGAGACCCAGTACTTC. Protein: CASTRGGETQYF.

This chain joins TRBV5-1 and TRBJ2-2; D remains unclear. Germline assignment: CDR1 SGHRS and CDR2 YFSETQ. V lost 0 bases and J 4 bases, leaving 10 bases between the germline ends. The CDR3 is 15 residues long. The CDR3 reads CASSLGVGGTGELFF. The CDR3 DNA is TGCGCCAGCAGCTTGGGAGTTGGCGGCACCGGGGAGCTGTTTTTT.

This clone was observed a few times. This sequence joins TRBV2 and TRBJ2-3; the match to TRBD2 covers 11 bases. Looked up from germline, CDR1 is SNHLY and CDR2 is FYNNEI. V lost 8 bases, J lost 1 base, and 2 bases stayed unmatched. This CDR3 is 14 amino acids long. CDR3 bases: TGTGCCAGCCTTAGCGGGAGGGGCACAGATACGCAGTATTTT. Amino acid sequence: CASLSGRGTDTQYF.

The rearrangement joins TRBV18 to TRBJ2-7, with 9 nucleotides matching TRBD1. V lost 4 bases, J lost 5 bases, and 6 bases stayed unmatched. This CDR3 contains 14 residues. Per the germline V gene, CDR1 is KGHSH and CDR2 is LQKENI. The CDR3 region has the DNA TGTGCCAGCTCACTGGGACAGGGATTACACGAGCAGTACTTC. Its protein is CASSLGQGLHEQYF.